One and the same sample provided the 25 T cell receptor beta chains below, sequenced in a study of blood T cell repertoires in COVID-19. TCRdb's copy holds only in-frame clones and misses some; the assay was immunoSEQ multiplex PCR. Of 70,000 or so clones listed, about nine tenths are singletons. The sequenced sample was peripheral blood. These TCRs come from a woman aged 18-30 years with acute or convalescent COVID-19.

The V call is TRBV7-8, the J call TRBJ2-7; weak D call: TRBD2 (6 bases). Trimming left V 4 bases short and J 2 bases short, with 15 bases between. The CDR3 consists of 15 residues. The germline CDR1 and CDR2 sequences are SGHVS and FQNEAQ. In DNA form, the CDR3 reads TGTGCCAGCAGCTATAGAGGTGCGGGGACCTACGAGCAGTACTTC. Its protein is CASSYRGAGTYEQYF.

This chain joins TRBV5-4 and TRBJ2-5; TRBD2 matches 8 bases. After removal of 3 bases from V and 5 bases from J, the junction contained 9 bases not matched to a gene. CDR1 SGHNT and CDR2 YYREEE come from the germline V gene (reference sequence). The CDR3 is made up of 15 amino acids. The CDR3 spells CASSSPGGPKETQYF. In nucleotides, the CDR3 is TGTGCCAGCAGCTCACCGGGGGGGCCGAAGGAGACCCAGTACTTC.

The chain recombines TRBV29-1 with TRBJ2-3; tentatively, D is TRBD1 (6 bases). CDR1 and CDR2 from the germline V gene are SQVTM and ANQGSEA. This CDR3 has 14 amino acids. V dropped 4 bases and J dropped 5 bases, with 16 bases sitting between them. CDR3 sequence (DNA): TGCAGCGTTGGCGAGGAACAGGGAATAGATACGCAGTATTTT. It translates to CSVGEEQGIDTQYF.

Here the CDR3 DNA reads TGTGCCAGCAGTTTATTTTTTACAGGGAGAGCGCAGCCCCAGCATTTT. This codes for CASSLFFTGRAQPQHF. V usage is TRBV28 and J usage is TRBJ1-5; D is perhaps TRBD1 (6 bases). The CDR3 totals 16 residues. CDR1 and CDR2 from the germline V gene are MDHEN and SYDVKM. V shed 1 base and J shed 7 bases, with 17 bases lying between them.

The chain joins TRBV19 to TRBJ2-1, with 11 bases lining up with TRBD2. The CDR3 consists of 15 residues. After removal of 8 bases from V and 1 base from J, the junction contained 4 bases not matched to a gene. Looked up from germline, CDR1 is LNHDA and CDR2 is SQIVND (reference sequence). In DNA form, the CDR3 reads TGTGCCAGTCGGACTAGCGGGCCGTCCTACAATGAGCAGTTCTTC. This encodes CASRTSGPSYNEQFF.

The chain is built from TRBV5-1 and TRBJ1-2; D remains ambiguous. The V end was cut by 0 bases, the J end by 14 bases, with 17 bases between. The germline V gene has CDR1 SGHRS and CDR2 YFSETQ. The CDR3 extends over 13 amino acids. CDR3 residues: CASSLGGEMARTF. As DNA, the CDR3 is TGCGCCAGCAGCTTGGGAGGAGAAATGGCTAGGACCTTC.

The CDR3, as DNA: TGTGCCAGTAGCAAAACCCCGGGACAGAGTTCTAACTATGGCTACACCTTC. As protein: CASSKTPGQSSNYGYTF. This chain uses TRBV19 with TRBJ1-2; 7 nucleotides line up with TRBD1. From germline, CDR1 is LNHDA and CDR2 SQIVND (reference sequence). The J segment lost 0 bases and the V segment lost 6 bases, leaving 13 bases of the junction unmatched. This CDR3 has 17 residues.

The genes are TRBV12-5 and TRBJ1-5; 7 nucleotides agree with TRBD1. Germline V gene lookup returns CDR1 LGHNT and CDR2 FRNRAP. Unmatched junction bases numbered 14, after V lost 4 bases and J lost 5 bases. This CDR3 is 17 amino acids long. In DNA form, the CDR3 reads TGTGCTAGTGGTTCCACGGGACAGTCGACAGACTATCAGCCCCAGCATTTT. It codes for CASGSTGQSTDYQPQHF.

The chain links TRBV19 to TRBJ2-1; possible D gene TRBD2, 5 bases. V was shortened by 0 bases and J by 9 bases, with 21 bases between the two germline ends. The CDR3 has 17 amino acids. Germline V gene data show CDR1 as LNHDA and CDR2 as SQIVND (reference sequence). CDR3 loop: CASSIDRELIRGSEQFF. The CDR3 DNA sequence: TGTGCCAGTAGTATAGATAGGGAGTTAATACGAGGTAGTGAGCAGTTCTTC.

About this clone: Distinct nucleotide sequences in the sample also encode this CDR3. The rearrangement joins TRBV7-9 to TRBJ1-6; the match to TRBD1 covers 10 bases. The CDR3 covers 14 residues. V lost 2 bases to trimming and J lost 10 bases; unmatched junction nucleotides: 2. Germline loops: CDR1 SEHNR, CDR2 FQNEAQ (reference sequence). The CDR3 loop reads CASSLPGQGSPLHF. The DNA of the CDR3 is TGTGCCAGCAGCTTACCGGGACAGGGGTCACCCCTCCACTTT.

The V gene is TRBV30, the J gene TRBJ1-5; 9 bases are shared with TRBD1. Germline CDR1 is GTSNPN and CDR2 is SVGIG (reference sequence). CDR3 length: 12 amino acids. The J segment lost 9 bases and the V segment lost 5 bases, leaving 5 bases of the junction unmatched. This CDR3 reads CAWGQGPWPQHF. The CDR3 bases are TGTGCCTGGGGACAGGGGCCATGGCCCCAGCATTTT.

The chain joins TRBV5-1 to TRBJ2-2; 8 positions match TRBD1. J gave up 0 bases and V 4 bases, and 5 bases lay outside the gene matches. CDR1 is SGHRS, CDR2 YFSETQ, per germline. The CDR3 covers 16 residues. CDR3 in DNA: TGCGCCAGCAGCCACGGGACAGGTCCGAACACCGGGGAGCTGTTTTTT. Residues: CASSHGTGPNTGELFF.

CDR3 protein: CASSQHASNEQFF. The CDR3 bases are TGTGCCAGCAGCCAACATGCAAGCAATGAGCAGTTCTTC. The V gene is TRBV12-3 or TRBV12-4, the J gene TRBJ2-1; the D is unclear. The germline V and J ends were trimmed by 6 bases and 6 bases, with 12 bases remaining between them. The CDR3 has 13 amino acids.

The chain links TRBV4-3 to TRBJ1-2; no definite D call. The CDR3 sequence is 14 residues long. Germline values: CDR1 LGHNA, CDR2 YSLEER. V lost 3 bases, J lost 6 bases, and 14 bases lay in between. The CDR3, as DNA: TGCGCCAGCAGCCACCTCGGAGACTCAAATGGCTACACCTTC. Translating gives CASSHLGDSNGYTF.

The rearrangement uses TRBV20-1 and TRBJ1-1; D not resolved. The germline V and J ends were trimmed by 3 bases and 4 bases, with 15 bases remaining between them. The germline V gene has CDR1 DFQATT and CDR2 SNEGSKA (reference sequence). The CDR3 loop spans 14 amino acids. CDR3 coding DNA: TGCAGTGCTAGTTCTCCGGGGATGGCCACTGAAGCTTTCTTT. Its translation is CSASSPGMATEAFF.

The rearrangement uses TRBV5-1 and TRBJ1-1; D gene unclear. CDR3 size: 13 residues. The germline V gene encodes CDR1 SGHRS and CDR2 YFSETQ. Trimming stripped 5 bases from V and 0 bases from J, with 8 bases between. In DNA form, the CDR3 reads TGCGCCAGCAGAGAACAGTTGAACACTGAAGCTTTCTTT. It codes for CASREQLNTEAFF.

A single count supports this clone. The V gene is TRBV30, the J gene TRBJ1-1; the D is unclear. Trimming removed 0 bases at V and 10 bases at J, with 15 bases between. This CDR3 spans 13 amino acids. The germline V gene has CDR1 GTSNPN and CDR2 SVGIG (reference sequence). The CDR3 sequence: CAWSVPGVGVAFF. As DNA, the CDR3 is TGTGCCTGGAGTGTACCCGGGGTCGGTGTAGCTTTCTTT.

This sequence joins TRBV18 and TRBJ1-1; 7 nucleotides agree with TRBD1. Looked up from germline, CDR1 is KGHSH and CDR2 is LQKENI. J gave up 0 bases and V 1 base, and 2 bases lay outside the gene matches. There are 15 residues in the CDR3. The CDR3 loop reads CASSPQTGVNTEAFF. CDR3 in DNA: TGTGCCAGCTCACCACAAACAGGGGTGAACACTGAAGCTTTCTTT.

The rearrangement uses TRBV7-2 and TRBJ2-3; D may be TRBD2 (6 bases). This CDR3 has 15 amino acids. CDR1 and CDR2 from the germline V gene are SGHTA and FQGNSA. Trimming left V 5 bases short and J 0 bases short, with 12 bases between. CDR3: CASSAVGTSTDTQYF. DNA of the CDR3: TGTGCCAGCAGCGCCGTGGGGACTAGCACAGATACGCAGTATTTT.

Here the CDR3 DNA reads TGTGCCAGCAGCTTGGGACAGGGGAAATATTATAGCAATCAGCCCCAGCATTTT. It yields the protein CASSLGQGKYYSNQPQHF. The rearrangement uses TRBV6-2 or TRBV6-3 and TRBJ1-5, with 10 nucleotides matching TRBD1. Germline V gives CDR1 MNHEY, CDR2 SVGEGT. Trimming cost V 6 bases and J 0 bases; bases outside gene matches: 11. This CDR3 is 18 amino acids long.

The chain carries TRBV11-2 and TRBJ1-6; D unclear. The germline V and J ends were trimmed by 0 bases and 8 bases, with 5 bases remaining between them. The V gene's germline CDR1 is SGHAT and CDR2 FQNNGV. The CDR3 spans 13 residues. CDR3 amino acids: CASSLDRDSPLHF. CDR3 coding DNA: TGTGCCAGCAGCTTAGATCGTGATTCACCCCTCCACTTT.

This chain uses TRBV5-1 with TRBJ1-3, with 9 bases matching TRBD1. The CDR3 totals 16 residues. Trimming removed 1 base from V and 8 bases from J; junction bases left unmatched: 10. Germline CDR1 is SGHRS and CDR2 is YFSETQ. CDR3 nucleotide sequence: TGCGCCAGCAGCTTGAGTTTAGGACAGGGGATCGACACCATATATTTT. This encodes CASSLSLGQGIDTIYF.

V and J are TRBV18 and TRBJ2-2; 7 bases fit TRBD1. The V segment lost 5 bases and the J segment 5 bases; nucleotides outside the gene matches: 11. This CDR3 is 16 amino acids long. Looked up from germline, CDR1 is KGHSH and CDR2 is LQKENI. The CDR3 sequence: CASSYLGTATTGELFF. CDR3 nucleotide sequence: TGTGCCAGCTCATACCTCGGGACAGCAACTACCGGGGAGCTGTTTTTT.

The V call is TRBV2, the J call TRBJ1-5, with 10 bases identical to TRBD1. Per the germline V gene, CDR1 is SNHLY and CDR2 is FYNNEI. The CDR3 spans 14 residues. V trimming: 7 bases; J trimming: 5 bases; junction bases outside the gene matches: 5. CDR3 in DNA: TGTGCCAGCAAAGCCGGGACAGGGGATCAGCCCCAGCATTTT. Its translation is CASKAGTGDQPQHF. The entire variable domain, with the rest obtained from reference TRBV2 and TRBJ1-5, is as follows: EPEVTQTPSHQVTQMGQEVILRCVPISNHLYFYWYRQILGQKVEFLVSFYNNEISEKSEIFDDQFSVERPDGSNFTLKIRSTKLEDSAMYFCASKAGTGDQPQHFGDGTRLSIL.

The chain uses TRBV6-2 or TRBV6-3 and TRBJ1-5, with 7 bases aligning to TRBD1. The ends lost 0 bases at V and 2 bases at J; junction bases unmatched: 7. The CDR3 is made up of 17 amino acids. Per the germline V gene, CDR1 is MNHEY and CDR2 is SVGEGT. The CDR3 here is CASSYSSNRGGNQPQHF. For the CDR3, the DNA is TGTGCCAGCAGTTACTCGAGCAACAGGGGTGGCAATCAGCCCCAGCATTTT.